This is a list of T cell receptor beta chains from one sample in a study of CD8 T cells in ankylosing spondylitis. MiXCR, applied by TCRdb to the 5' RACE reads, yields one record per CDR3 protein. Of roughly 240,000 distinct CDR3 sequences listed, approximately 7.6% were seen once; the top ten hold more than 4.5%. The sample consisted of blood, either unsorted or a sorted T cell fraction (not recorded which). These receptor sequences come from a female donor with ankylosing spondylitis or in good health (not recorded which). CDR3s include the opening cysteine and the closing phenylalanine or tryptophan. A D gene is named only where the DNA matches it firmly. Size is omitted from some rows. Given values are once, few, many or a class for expanded clones.

>many|TRBJ2-7|.|TRBV7-2
CASSLAATYEQYF
TGTGCCAGCAGCTTAGCGGCGACCTACGAGCAGTACTTC
>many|TRBJ2-7|.|TRBV18
CASSPGDGLRQYF
TGTGCCAGCTCACCAGGGGACGGCCTGAGGCAGTACTTC
>many|TRBJ2-5|.|TRBV4-3
CASSQGSQETQYF
TGCGCCAGCAGCCAAGGCAGCCAAGAGACCCAGTACTTC
>many|TRBJ2-3|.|TRBV5-1
CASSRRARTDTQYF
TGCGCCAGCAGCAGAAGGGCTAGGACAGATACGCAGTATTTT
>many|TRBJ2-5|TRBD2|TRBV11-3
CASSPGTSGRAQETQYF
TGTGCCAGCAGCCCTGGGACTAGCGGGAGGGCCCAAGAGACCCAGTACTTC
>many|TRBJ1-1|.|TRBV12-3/TRBV12-4
CASSYPEPTEAFF
TGTGCCAGCAGTTACCCAGAACCCACTGAAGCTTTCTTT
>few|TRBJ2-2|TRBD2|TRBV12-5
CASGSRGLVGTGELFF
TGTGCTAGTGGTTCCAGGGGACTAGTAGGCACCGGGGAGCTGTTTTTT
>many|TRBJ2-5|TRBD2|TRBV6-2/TRBV6-3
CASSLQEGGETQYF
TGTGCCAGCAGTCTACAAGAGGGAGGGGAGACCCAGTACTTC
>few|TRBJ2-5|TRBD2|TRBV7-6
CASRQSGSETQYF
TGTGCCAGCCGACAAAGCGGGAGTGAGACCCAGTACTTC
>many|TRBJ2-4|.|TRBV5-6
CASSLGGSIQYF
TGTGCCAGCAGCTTGGGGGGGAGCATTCAGTACTTC
>many|TRBJ2-5|.|TRBV25-1
CASGKGETQYF
TGTGCCAGCGGGAAGGGAGAGACCCAGTACTTC
>many|TRBJ1-1|.|TRBV3-1
CASSQDKGVWTEAFF
TGTGCCAGCAGCCAAGATAAAGGGGTTTGGACTGAAGCTTTCTTT
>few|TRBJ2-2|.|TRBV7-8
CASSLLYRVGRQGTGELFF
TGTGCCAGCAGCTTATTATACAGGGTGGGGAGACAAGGGACCGGGGAGCTGTTTTTT
>many|TRBJ2-5|.|TRBV7-2
CASSSGIRGTQYF
TGTGCCAGCAGCTCGGGAATTAGGGGGACCCAGTACTTC
>.|TRBJ1-5|TRBD1|TRBV3-1
CASSQGRQGNQPQHF
TGTGCCAGCAGCCAAGGCCGACAGGGGAATCAGCCCCAGCATTTT
>.|TRBJ2-1|TRBD2|TRBV30
CAWSFTGGNNEQFF
TGTGCCTGGAGCTTTACGGGAGGAAACAATGAGCAGTTCTTC
>.|TRBJ2-1|.|TRBV11-2
CASSLLRGYNEQFF
TGTGCCAGCAGCTTACTTCGCGGTTACAATGAGCAGTTCTTC
>many|TRBJ2-5|.|TRBV20-1
CSASRQETQYF
TGCAGTGCTAGTCGACAAGAGACCCAGTACTTC
>many|TRBJ2-5|TRBD2|TRBV20-1
CSASSQRGRETQYF
TGCAGTGCTAGTAGCCAGCGGGGCCGGGAGACCCAGTACTTC
>.|TRBJ2-7|TRBD1|TRBV29-1
CSVEGQGAFEQYF
TGCAGCGTTGAGGGACAGGGGGCTTTCGAGCAGTACTTC
>many|TRBJ2-1|.|TRBV20-1
CSAITSYNEQFF
TGCAGTGCCATAACTAGCTACAATGAGCAGTTCTTC
>few|TRBJ2-1|TRBD2|TRBV24-1
CATSDWGGNEQFF
TGTGCCACCAGTGATTGGGGGGGCAATGAGCAGTTCTTC
>many|TRBJ2-1|TRBD2|TRBV10-2
CASRSSGGGDGEQFF
TGCGCCAGCAGATCTAGCGGGGGAGGGGACGGTGAGCAGTTCTTC
>many|TRBJ1-1|.|TRBV12-3/TRBV12-4
CASSLTLGRNMNTEAFF
TGTGCCAGCAGTTTAACCCTCGGTCGGAACATGAACACTGAAGCTTTCTTT
>many|TRBJ2-2|.|TRBV7-2
CASSSGGLSGELFF
TGTGCCAGCAGCTCGGGGGGCCTGAGCGGGGAGCTGTTTTTT
>many|TRBJ2-1|TRBD2|TRBV6-2/TRBV6-3
CASGTSGTQFF
TGTGCCAGCGGAACTAGCGGGACCCAGTTCTTC
>many|TRBJ2-5|TRBD2|TRBV7-2
CASSEPGLAGGETQYF
TGTGCCAGCAGCGAACCGGGACTAGCGGGAGGTGAGACCCAGTACTTC
>.|TRBJ2-3|.|TRBV14
CASSQQRGGTQYF
TGTGCCAGCAGCCAACAAAGGGGCGGCACGCAGTATTTT
>.|TRBJ2-3|TRBD2|TRBV6-1
CASRTSGLLGDTQYF
TGTGCCAGCCGGACTAGCGGGTTACTGGGAGATACGCAGTATTTT
>many|TRBJ1-4|.|TRBV5-5
CASSLRELASNEKLFF
TGTGCCAGCAGCCTTCGTGAGCTTGCTAGTAATGAAAAACTGTTTTTT
>few|TRBJ2-1|.|TRBV10-3
CAISPQGSNEQFF
TGTGCCATCAGTCCTCAGGGGTCCAATGAGCAGTTCTTC
>.|TRBJ1-3|.|TRBV2
CTSQRLSGNTVYF
TGTACCAGTCAGAGGCTCTCTGGAAACACCGTATATTTT
>many|TRBJ2-3|.|TRBV6-5
CASSYEVLPSTDTQYF
TGTGCCAGCAGTTACGAGGTTTTGCCTAGCACAGATACGCAGTATTTT
>many|TRBJ1-5|TRBD1|TRBV20-1
CSARAGTGGTDWDQPQHF
TGCAGTGCTAGAGCCGGGACAGGGGGCACCGACTGGGATCAGCCCCAGCATTTT
>many|TRBJ2-3|.|TRBV28
CASSLSEYTDTQYF
TGTGCCAGCAGTTTATCGGAGTACACAGATACGCAGTATTTT
>many|TRBJ2-7|.|TRBV4-2
CASSLRDRYEQYF
TGTGCCAGCAGCCTTCGGGACCGCTACGAGCAGTACTTC
>many|TRBJ2-2|.|TRBV6-2/TRBV6-3
CASSIPGGAVLELFF
TGTGCCAGCAGTATCCCCGGGGGAGCTGTTTTAGAGCTGTTTTTT
>few|TRBJ2-4|.|TRBV10-1
CASSESLAKNIQYF
TGCGCCAGCAGTGAATCCTTAGCCAAAAACATTCAGTACTTC
>many|TRBJ2-3|.|TRBV3-1
CASSQTGAIDTQYF
TGTGCCAGCAGCCAAACTGGGGCGATAGATACGCAGTATTTT
>many|TRBJ2-5|.|TRBV5-4
CASSPRLEETQYF
TGTGCCAGCAGCCCTAGACTAGAGGAGACCCAGTACTTC
>many|TRBJ1-5|.|TRBV28
CASSLLPGASQPQHF
TGTGCCAGCAGTTTATTACCCGGGGCAAGCCAGCCCCAGCATTTT
>few|TRBJ1-4|.|TRBV5-1
CASSSRRDAVTTNEKLFF
TGCGCCAGCAGCTCTAGGAGGGACGCGGTTACAACTAATGAAAAACTGTTTTTT
>many|TRBJ2-7|.|TRBV6-2/TRBV6-3
CASAIAYEQYF
TGTGCCAGCGCCATCGCCTACGAGCAGTACTTC
>.|TRBJ2-1|.|TRBV30
CAWSKDSILYNEQFF
TGTGCCTGGAGTAAGGACTCCATTCTTTACAATGAGCAGTTCTTC
>many|TRBJ2-1|TRBD1|TRBV7-2
CASRADRGFYNEQFF
TGTGCCAGCAGAGCCGACAGGGGTTTCTACAATGAGCAGTTCTTC